This TCR beta chain was documented in a study of blood T cell repertoires in COVID-19. About the study: Samples of COVID-19 (acute and convalescent) were obtained from the United States, Italy and Spain.

This CDR3 has 17 amino acids. The germline V gene has CDR1 MNHEY and CDR2 SMNVEV (reference sequence). V lost 1 base to trimming and J lost 0 bases; unmatched junction nucleotides: 3. This clone was recorded only once. In the study's own analysis: Cell counts per sample came from amplifying reference gene primers. Data came from immunoSEQ multiplex PCR; TCRdb stores just in-frame clones and leaves some out. That table is the source of V, J and clone size, and D and trimming were worked out from the DNA. The top ten clones hold roughly 6.7% of a sample with more than 300,000 clones, roughly nine tenths of them seen once.

The material sequenced was peripheral blood. The TCR originated in a man between 18 and 29 years old who had recovered from COVID-19. This rearrangement joins TRBV27 to TRBJ2-3; 11 bases are shared with TRBD2. This chain's CDR3 is CASSLLGLAESTDTQYF. The CDR3 nucleotides are TGTGCCAGCAGTTTATTGGGACTAGCGGAGAGCACAGATACGCAGTATTTT.